This entry lists 21 T cell receptor beta chains sequenced from one sample in a study of T cell repertoires in cytomegalovirus infection. Which antigens these TCRs recognize remains unknown. From the reads, TCRdb called clonotypes with MiXCR, one entry per CDR3 protein. The sample consists of roughly 990,000 distinct CDR3 sequences, 31% of them appearing once. Specimen: cultured CD8+ T cells from PBMCs, collected from culture after CMV antigen stimulation. These receptor sequences come from a human donor in good health (CMV status not recorded). Some clones in this sample may be carry-over from other donors' samples.

This clonotype was recorded a few times. This chain joins TRBV6-4 and TRBJ1-2, with D maybe TRBD1 (5 bases). Looked up from germline, CDR1 is MRHNA and CDR2 is SNTAGT. V was shortened by 1 base and J by 5 bases, with 8 bases between the two germline ends. The CDR3 consists of 13 residues. CDR3 region: CASSDWGDYGYTF. The CDR3 region has the DNA TGTGCCAGCAGTGACTGGGGGGATTATGGCTACACCTTC.

At least ten counts were recorded for this clonotype. The CDR3 DNA is TGTGCCAGCAGCTTAGTAGGGGGGAACGGCGAGCAGTACTTC. Its translation: CASSLVGGNGEQYF. V gene TRBV7-9 combines with J gene TRBJ2-7; D is perhaps TRBD1 or TRBD2 (6 bases each). Trimming stripped 1 base from V and 6 bases from J, with 13 bases between. From germline, CDR1 is SEHNR and CDR2 FQNEAQ (reference sequence). The CDR3 covers 14 residues.

This clonotype was counted many times. Written as DNA, the CDR3 is TGTGCCAGCAGCTTCCTTGTGGGAGGGGGAGACTCTGGAAACACCATATATTTT. It specifies CASSFLVGGGDSGNTIYF. The chain carries TRBV12-3 or TRBV12-4 and TRBJ1-3, with D possibly matching TRBD1 (6 bases). The CDR3 runs 18 residues. Trimming took 6 bases from V and 0 from J, leaving 21 bases between them.

The chain couples TRBV5-4 to TRBJ2-7, with 10 bases identical to TRBD1. Germline loops: CDR1 SGHNT, CDR2 YYREEE (reference sequence). The CDR3 sequence is 14 residues long. J gave up 6 bases and V 5 bases, and 8 bases lay outside the gene matches. CDR3: CASRSRDRGFEQYF. DNA of the CDR3: TGTGCCAGCAGATCCCGGGACAGGGGCTTCGAGCAGTACTTC.

The chain recombines TRBV12-3 or TRBV12-4 with TRBJ1-2; the D gene is possibly TRBD1 (5 bases). Trimming removed 5 bases from V and 6 bases from J, with 25 bases in between. The CDR3 loop spans 17 amino acids. CDR3 region: CASSPTGGAGSRNGYTF. The DNA for the CDR3 is TGTGCCAGCAGTCCTACAGGAGGGGCAGGGAGTAGAAATGGCTACACCTTC.

The table lists this clonotype with a few counts. Germline is not matched at one junction end, which may reflect a read error. V is TRBV7-6 and J is TRBJ2-5; 9 bases map to TRBD1. Looked up from germline, CDR1 is SGHVS and CDR2 is FNYEAQ. The CDR3 extends over 15 amino acids. CDR3 DNA: TGTGCTAGCAGCCCTCCCGGACAGGGGAAAGAGACCCAGTACTTC. It specifies CASSPPGQGKETQYF.

Only a few counts were recorded for this clonotype. The chain is built from TRBV7-9 and TRBJ2-4, with D tentatively TRBD2 (6 bases). Per germline, CDR1 SEHNR and CDR2 FQNEAQ (reference sequence). Trimming shortened V by 1 base and J by 2 bases, and 12 bases separated the two germline ends. The CDR3 is made up of 16 amino acids. The CDR3 sequence: CASSLDRGWSKNIQYF. As DNA, the CDR3 is TGTGCCAGCAGCTTAGACCGGGGGTGGTCCAAAAACATTCAGTACTTC.

V is TRBV7-6 and J is TRBJ1-6; no reliable D call. The germline V gene has CDR1 SGHVS and CDR2 FNYEAQ. CDR3 length: 17 residues. V lost 2 bases and J 0 bases, leaving 11 bases between the germline ends. The CDR3 coding sequence is TGTGCCAGCAGCTTACGCGCGGGGAGCTCCTATAATTCACCCCTCCACTTT. Amino acids: CASSLRAGSSYNSPLHF.

This chain uses TRBV20-1 with TRBJ2-1, with D maybe TRBD2 (6 bases). With 6 bases removed from V and 6 bases from J, the gap between germline ends came to 21 bases. CDR3 size: 15 residues. CDR1 and CDR2 from the germline V gene are DFQATT and SNEGSKA (reference sequence). The chain's CDR3 is CSAKGVDYTRNEQFF. CDR3 DNA sequence: TGCAGTGCCAAAGGCGTGGACTATACACGCAATGAGCAGTTCTTC.

This clonotype was recorded at least ten times. This chain connects TRBV7-9 to TRBJ2-5; D possibly corresponds to TRBD2 (5 bases). CDR3 length: 13 amino acids. The V gene's germline CDR1 is SEHNR and CDR2 FQNEAQ (reference sequence). V gave up 5 bases and J gave up 2 bases, with 9 bases separating them. CDR3 nucleotides: TGTGCCAGCAGCCCGCGGGCTCAAGAGACCCAGTACTTC. Its translation is CASSPRAQETQYF.

This clonotype turned up a few times. The V and J genes are TRBV20-1 and TRBJ2-1; TRBD1 aligns across 7 bases. The J segment lost 3 bases and the V segment lost 3 bases, leaving 17 bases of the junction unmatched. CDR3 length: 18 residues. The germline V gene has CDR1 DFQATT and CDR2 SNEGSKA (reference sequence). The CDR3 DNA sequence: TGCAGTGCTAGGTTTTGGGACAGTTCTCCGCTGGGCTACAATGAGCAGTTCTTC. Protein sequence: CSARFWDSSPLGYNEQFF.

This clonotype came up many times. The CDR3 DNA sequence: TGCGCCAGCAGCCAGCACAGGACGGATAGCAATCAGCCCCAGCATTTT. Translating gives CASSQHRTDSNQPQHF. This chain links TRBV4-1 with TRBJ1-5; D might be TRBD1 (5 bases). V gave up 3 bases and J gave up 0 bases, with 12 bases separating them. This CDR3 contains 16 residues. CDR1 and CDR2 (germline): MGHRA, YSYEKL.

This clonotype has ten or more counts. The chain employs TRBV7-9 and TRBJ2-1, with 10 bases fitting TRBD1. The CDR3 contains 16 residues. Per the germline V gene, CDR1 is SEHNR and CDR2 is FQNEAQ (reference sequence). Trimming took 4 bases from V and 6 from J; bases not matched to a gene: 9. CDR3: CASSWTGTGVSNEQFF. Written as DNA, the CDR3 is TGTGCCAGCAGCTGGACCGGGACAGGGGTCTCCAATGAGCAGTTCTTC.

The chain recombines TRBV9 with TRBJ1-3; TRBD1 might be the D (6 bases). The CDR3 covers 15 residues. CDR1 and CDR2 (germline): SGDLS, YYNGEE. Trimming removed 3 bases from V and 4 bases from J, with 14 bases in between. In DNA, the CDR3 is TGTGCCAGCAGCGCAGCGACAGGCCTCGGAAACACCATATATTTT. Encoded protein: CASSAATGLGNTIYF.

This chain joins TRBV14 and TRBJ2-1; D uncertain. The germline gives CDR1 SGHDN, CDR2 FVKESK. This CDR3 comprises 13 residues. Trimming took off 0 bases at V and 6 bases at J, with 6 bases between the two ends. The CDR3: CASSQDRRNEQFF. CDR3 in DNA: TGTGCCAGCAGCCAAGATCGGCGCAATGAGCAGTTCTTC.

In regard to this clonotype: The junction departs from the called germline gene at one end, perhaps through a read error. The chain uses TRBV6-2 or TRBV6-3 and TRBJ1-1; maybe TRBD1 (5 bases). Germline V CDR1 and CDR2: MNHEY, SVGEGT. The CDR3 runs to 15 residues. The DNA of the CDR3 is TGTACCAGCGGAAGACGAGGACACTTGAACACTGAAGCTTTCTTT. Its translation is CTSGRRGHLNTEAFF.

This clonotype was counted a few times. This chain uses TRBV27 with TRBJ1-1; D unclear. V lost 5 bases to trimming and J lost 0 bases, with 7 bases between them. This CDR3 is built from 13 residues. The V gene's germline CDR1 is MNHEY and CDR2 SMNVEV (reference sequence). CDR3 sequence reads: CASSIWMNTEAFF. CDR3 in DNA: TGTGCCAGCAGTATATGGATGAACACTGAAGCTTTCTTT.

This chain joins TRBV6-2 or TRBV6-3 and TRBJ2-4; 10 positions agree with TRBD2. Germline loops: CDR1 MNHEY, CDR2 SVGEGT. This CDR3 has 18 residues. Trimming at V came to 3 bases and at J to 0 bases, leaving 8 bases not matched to a gene. The CDR3 sequence: CASSYRASGSLAKNIQYF. The CDR3 coding sequence is TGTGCCAGCAGTTATAGGGCTAGCGGGAGTCTAGCCAAAAACATTCAGTACTTC.

This clonotype was seen a single time. The rearrangement links TRBV6-1 to TRBJ2-2; D tentatively reads TRBD1 or TRBD2 (6 bases each). This CDR3 is built from 13 residues. The V end was cut by 2 bases, the J end by 6 bases, with 7 bases between. CDR1 and CDR2 (germline): MNHNS, SASEGT. This CDR3 reads CASSERGAGELFF. Written as DNA, the CDR3 is TGTGCCAGCAGTGAAAGGGGGGCCGGGGAGCTGTTTTTT.

This clonotype was counted only a few times. The chain joins TRBV2 to TRBJ2-7, with 7 bases identical to TRBD1. The CDR3 sequence is 15 residues long. V was clipped by 8 bases and J by 4 bases; unmatched bases: 14. Germline V gives CDR1 SNHLY, CDR2 FYNNEI. The CDR3 loop reads CASSIAEGGLYEQYF. CDR3 sequence (DNA): TGTGCCAGCTCTATTGCGGAAGGGGGCCTGTACGAGCAGTACTTC.

This chain links TRBV9 with TRBJ2-1; D is unclear. The CDR3 loop spans 14 amino acids. Trimming took 1 base from V and 6 from J, leaving 11 bases between them. CDR1 and CDR2 (germline): SGDLS, YYNGEE. CDR3 DNA sequence: TGTGCCAGCAGCGTATCCGGGTTAGGCAATGAGCAGTTCTTC. Amino acids: CASSVSGLGNEQFF.